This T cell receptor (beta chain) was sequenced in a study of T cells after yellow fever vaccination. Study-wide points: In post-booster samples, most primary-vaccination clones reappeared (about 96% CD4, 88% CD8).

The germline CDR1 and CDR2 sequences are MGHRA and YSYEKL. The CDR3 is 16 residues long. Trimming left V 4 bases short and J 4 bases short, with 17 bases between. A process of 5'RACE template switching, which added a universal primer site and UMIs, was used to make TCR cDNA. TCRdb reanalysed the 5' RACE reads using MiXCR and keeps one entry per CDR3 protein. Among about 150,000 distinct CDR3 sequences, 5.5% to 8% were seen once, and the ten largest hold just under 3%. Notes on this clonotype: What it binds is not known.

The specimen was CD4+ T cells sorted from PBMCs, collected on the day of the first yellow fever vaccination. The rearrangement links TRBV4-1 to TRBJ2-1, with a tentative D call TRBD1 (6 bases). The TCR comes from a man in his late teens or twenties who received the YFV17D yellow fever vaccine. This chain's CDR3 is CASSPDTGQAYNEQFF. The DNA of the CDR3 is TGCGCCAGCAGCCCAGACACAGGGCAGGCTTACAATGAGCAGTTCTTC.